Sequencing of this TCR beta chain was carried out in a study of blood T cell repertoires in COVID-19. Study in general: Sources were T cells, B-cell-depleted T cells, or PBMCs; the material itself was cDNA or gDNA.

Per the original data handling: By means of reference gene primer amplification, nucleated cell counts were estimated. TCRdb keeps only in-frame clones here, not all; method: immunoSEQ multiplex PCR. V and J calls and clone size are copied from that table; D and trimming were computed from the DNA. The table lists approximately 440,000 clones, around 91% of them singletons. Germline CDR1 is SGHRS and CDR2 is YFSETQ. The CDR3 is 14 residues long. V was pared by 4 bases and J by 3 bases, with 6 bases of the junction left unmatched. The chain has TRBV5-1 and TRBJ1-1, with 7 positions matching TRBD1. Sequencing was carried out using PBMCs or T cells enriched from blood (not recorded which). The origin of this receptor is a man aged 18 to 29 who had recovered from COVID-19. DNA for the CDR3: TGCGCCAGCAGCGGCACAGGGGATCACACTGAAGCTTTCTTT. Its protein product is CASSGTGDHTEAFF.